Presented here are 4 T cell receptor beta chains from one specimen sequenced in a study of identical twins. Using its own MiXCR run on the 5' RACE reads, TCRdb lists one record per CDR3 protein. Of around 480,000 distinct CDR3 sequences detected, 11% to 15% appear once; the ten largest clones hold 0.4% to 0.55%. These data were also reused for a study on yellow fever vaccine responses in identical twins.

The sample taken for sequencing was CD4+ T cells sorted from blood. The receptor set was obtained from a woman between 18 and 29 years old in good health.

V usage is TRBV5-6 and J usage is TRBJ2-7; maybe TRBD1 (6 bases). The germline V gene encodes CDR1 SGHDT and CDR2 YYEEEE. This CDR3 has 15 residues. V lost 0 bases and J 3 bases, leaving 13 bases between the germline ends. The CDR3 protein is CASSLEGVLHYEQYF. The CDR3 DNA follows: TGTGCCAGCAGCTTGGAGGGGGTTCTACACTACGAGCAGTACTTC.

The chain is built from TRBV19 and TRBJ2-1; 7 nucleotides agree with TRBD2. The CDR3 totals 14 residues. CDR1 is LNHDA, CDR2 SQIVND, per germline (reference sequence). Trimming took 1 base from V and 8 from J; bases not matched to a gene: 5. The DNA for the CDR3 is TGTGCCAGTAGTATAGTTGCGGGAGTCCATGAGCAGTTCTTC. Protein product: CASSIVAGVHEQFF. Using reference TRBV19 and TRBJ2-1 for the parts outside the CDR3, the full variable domain is DGGITQSPKYLFRKEGQNVTLSCEQNLNHDAMYWYRQDPGQGLRLIYYSQIVNDFQKGDIAEGYSVSREKKESFPLTVTSAQKNPTAFYLCASSIVAGVHEQFFGPGTRLTVL.

This clonotype occurred a few times. The chain recombines TRBV25-1 with TRBJ1-2; D is possibly TRBD1 (5 bases). Germline CDR1 and CDR2: MGHDK and SYGVNS. This CDR3 spans 12 amino acids. Trimming removed 2 bases at V and 8 bases at J, with 9 bases between. The CDR3 sequence: CASSEGGWGYTF. The CDR3 DNA follows: TGTGCCAGCAGTGAAGGGGGATGGGGCTACACCTTC.

The chain employs TRBV20-1 and TRBJ1-4; D gene unclear. Germline CDR1 and CDR2: DFQATT and SNEGSKA (reference sequence). Trimming pared 3 bases from V and 7 bases from J, leaving 18 bases between. This CDR3 is built from 15 residues. CDR3 protein: CSASSEFGLIEKLFF. Written as DNA, the CDR3 is TGCAGTGCTAGTTCCGAATTCGGGCTTATTGAAAAACTGTTTTTT.